These 21 T cell receptor beta chains were sequenced from one sample in a study of blood T cell repertoires in COVID-19. This table comes from immunoSEQ multiplex PCR, and its TCRdb copy is limited to in-frame clones, with some not included. Found here are 100,000 to 150,000 clones, roughly 85% of them singletons; the top ten hold approximately 3%. Input material: peripheral blood. These receptors originate from an elderly woman with COVID-19, enrolled during active disease.

The chain uses TRBV19 and TRBJ2-7; 12 bases are shared with TRBD2. The germline CDR1 and CDR2 sequences are LNHDA and SQIVND (reference sequence). This CDR3 has 14 amino acids. The V and J ends lost 5 bases and 6 bases, in that order; junction bases with no gene match: 5. The CDR3: CASSLGLAGPEQYF. DNA for the CDR3: TGTGCCAGTAGTCTCGGACTAGCGGGACCCGAGCAGTACTTC.

This rearrangement joins TRBV3-1 (or the pseudogene TRBV3-2) to TRBJ2-1; 9 nucleotides align to TRBD2. Germline loops: CDR1 LGHDT, CDR2 YNNKEL (reference sequence). The ends lost 4 bases at V and 2 bases at J; junction bases unmatched: 6. CDR3 length equals 16 residues. The CDR3 DNA sequence: TGTGCCAGCAGCCCAAGCGGGACTAGCACCTACAATGAGCAGTTCTTC. The encoded protein is CASSPSGTSTYNEQFF.

This sequence joins TRBV4-1 and TRBJ2-2; 7 bases match TRBD2. Germline CDR1 is MGHRA and CDR2 is YSYEKL. J gave up 5 bases and V 3 bases, and 9 bases lay outside the gene matches. This CDR3 region has 16 residues. This chain's CDR3 is CASSQEGGTGTGELFF. The CDR3 DNA is TGCGCCAGCAGCCAGGAGGGAGGGACGGGGACCGGGGAGCTGTTTTTT.

The J gene is TRBJ1-4, the V gene TRBV7-2; D gene unclear. From germline, CDR1 is SGHTA and CDR2 FQGNSA. V lost 2 bases, J lost 5 bases, and 12 bases lay in between. CDR3 size: 15 residues. The CDR3 here is CASSLREGQNEKLFF. The CDR3 DNA follows: TGTGCCAGCAGCTTAAGAGAGGGCCAGAATGAAAAACTGTTTTTT.

The rearrangement uses TRBV28 and TRBJ1-2; unclear D gene. CDR3 length: 13 amino acids. Germline V gives CDR1 MDHEN, CDR2 SYDVKM. Trimming cost V 5 bases and J 5 bases, with 12 bases left between them. DNA for the CDR3: TGTGCCAGCAGTGGAGGGAATTGGTATGGCTACACCTTC. It translates to CASSGGNWYGYTF.

This chain uses TRBV7-2 with TRBJ2-7, with D maybe TRBD2 (6 bases). The germline V gene encodes CDR1 SGHTA and CDR2 FQGNSA. V gave up 5 bases and J gave up 2 bases, with 16 bases separating them. This CDR3 contains 15 residues. In DNA, the CDR3 is TGTGCCAGCAGCCCAGAGGCTAGCGTCCCCTACGAGCAGTACTTC. This translates into CASSPEASVPYEQYF.

This clone was seen just once. V is TRBV27 and J is TRBJ2-1, with 8 nucleotides matching TRBD2. V lost 5 bases, J lost 14 bases, and 8 bases stayed unmatched. CDR1 and CDR2 from the germline V gene are MNHEY and SMNVEV (reference sequence). CDR3 size: 12 residues. CDR3 nucleotide sequence: TGTGCCAGCAGTACTAGCGGCTACAGTGAGTTCTTC. Its protein is CASSTSGYSEFF.

V and J are TRBV6-8 and TRBJ2-1; 9 bases fit TRBD2. Germline trimming cut 7 bases from V and 5 bases from J; bases unmatched to any gene: 6. The CDR3 covers 14 residues. Germline V gene sequence: CDR1 MNHGY, CDR2 SAAAGT. The CDR3 spells CASKRTSVHNEQFF. CDR3 in DNA: TGTGCCAGCAAGAGGACTAGCGTTCACAATGAGCAGTTCTTC.

This chain uses TRBV9 with TRBJ2-1, with 10 nucleotides matching TRBD1. The CDR3 has 16 amino acids. With V trimmed by 1 base and J by 3 bases, 4 bases remained unmatched. Germline V gene data show CDR1 as SGDLS and CDR2 as YYNGEE. The CDR3 DNA is TGTGCCAGCAGCGTATGGGACAGGGGTTTCTACAATGAGCAGTTCTTC. Its translation: CASSVWDRGFYNEQFF.

This sequence joins TRBV4-3 and TRBJ2-1; 9 nucleotides match TRBD2. V trimming: 0 bases; J trimming: 3 bases; junction bases outside the gene matches: 3. CDR3 length equals 16 residues. The germline gives CDR1 LGHNA, CDR2 YSLEER. The CDR3 loop reads CASSQDAGGLYNEQFF. Written as DNA, the CDR3 is TGCGCCAGCAGCCAAGATGCGGGAGGGCTCTACAATGAGCAGTTCTTC.

The chain employs TRBV28 and TRBJ1-5, with 8 bases matching TRBD1. The CDR3 consists of 13 residues. J lost 8 bases, V lost 5 bases, and 5 bases had no gene match. CDR1 is MDHEN and CDR2 is SYDVKM in the germline V gene. CDR3 amino acids: CASSLNRGEPQHF. DNA for the CDR3: TGTGCCAGCAGTCTCAACAGGGGGGAGCCCCAGCATTTT.

The V and J genes are TRBV11-3 and TRBJ2-3; 16 bases are a match to TRBD2. The V gene's germline CDR1 is SGHNT and CDR2 YENEEA. The CDR3 sequence is 17 residues long. The trim removed 4 bases at V and 1 base at J, leaving 2 bases unmatched. Here the CDR3 reads CASSSGTSGGGTDTQYF. For the CDR3, the DNA is TGTGCCAGCAGCTCCGGGACTAGCGGGGGGGGCACAGATACGCAGTATTTT.

The chain employs TRBV6-6 and TRBJ1-5; 7 nucleotides agree with TRBD1. J was trimmed by 7 bases and V by 6 bases; bases with no gene match: 15. CDR3 length: 16 amino acids. Germline assignment: CDR1 MNHNY and CDR2 SVGAGI (reference sequence). The CDR3 loop is CASRTIDRAVGQPQHF. In DNA, the CDR3 is TGTGCCAGCAGAACAATTGACAGGGCAGTTGGACAGCCCCAGCATTTT.

The J gene is TRBJ1-1, the V gene TRBV19; 7 positions match TRBD1. The CDR3 spans 17 residues. Germline loops: CDR1 LNHDA, CDR2 SQIVND (reference sequence). V lost 7 bases, J lost 1 base, and 15 bases stayed unmatched. CDR3 in amino acids: CASIPPGQKFSNTEAFF. The CDR3 DNA reads TGTGCCAGTATCCCCCCGGGACAGAAGTTTTCGAACACTGAAGCTTTCTTT.

The chain employs TRBV11-2 and TRBJ2-7; 9 bases map to TRBD1. The germline gives CDR1 SGHAT, CDR2 FQNNGV. The CDR3 covers 13 residues. Losses at the gene ends were 5 bases for V and 6 bases for J; bases not matched to a gene: 5. The CDR3, as DNA: TGTGCCAGCAGCGCGGACAGGGGAGGCGAGCAGTACTTC. Translation gives CASSADRGGEQYF. Using reference TRBV11-2 and TRBJ2-7 for the parts outside the CDR3, the full variable domain is EAGVAQSPRYKIIEKRQSVAFWCNPISGHATLYWYQQILGQGPKLLIQFQNNGVVDDSQLPKDRFSAERLKGVDSTLKIQPAKLEDSAVYLCASSADRGGEQYFGPGTRLTVT.

V and J are TRBV10-3 and TRBJ1-5; D not resolved. Germline V gene sequence: CDR1 ENHRY, CDR2 SYGVKD. V was clipped by 0 bases and J by 4 bases, with 10 bases between them. The CDR3 has 15 residues. This chain's CDR3 is CAISESDRSNQPQHF. The CDR3 DNA follows: TGTGCCATCAGTGAGTCGGATAGGAGTAATCAGCCCCAGCATTTT.

V is TRBV27 and J is TRBJ2-7, with TRBD2 identical over 7 bases. J lost 4 bases, V lost 3 bases, and 9 bases had no gene match. CDR1 is MNHEY and CDR2 is SMNVEV in the germline V gene (reference sequence). The CDR3 length is 15 residues. CDR3 coding DNA: TGTGCCAGCAGTTTCGGACGGGGCGGGGGATACGAGCAGTACTTC. It codes for CASSFGRGGGYEQYF.

The chain employs TRBV5-1 and TRBJ1-4; no reliable D call. Trimming pared 5 bases from V and 0 bases from J, leaving 5 bases between. This CDR3 comprises 13 residues. CDR1 and CDR2 from the germline V gene are SGHRS and YFSETQ. The CDR3 region has the DNA TGCGCCAGCAGGGCGGCAACTAATGAAAAACTGTTTTTT. It is translated as CASRAATNEKLFF.

This clone showed up just a few times. The chain links TRBV6-1 to TRBJ1-3; TRBD1 is a possible D gene (5 bases). Germline-derived CDR1 and CDR2 are MNHNS and SASEGT. V was trimmed by 3 bases and J by 2 bases, leaving 5 bases between them. CDR3 length: 13 residues. CDR3 residues: CASSDRAGNTIYF. CDR3 bases: TGTGCCAGCAGTGACAGGGCTGGAAACACCATATATTTT.

The chain uses TRBV23-1 and TRBJ1-4; TRBD1 matches 10 bases. TRBV23-1 is an open reading frame, and its role is uncertain. The CDR3 is 15 amino acids. V trimming: 1 base; J trimming: 7 bases; junction bases outside the gene matches: 3. The CDR3 DNA reads as TGCGCCAGCAGTCAATGTGGGACAGGGGCTGAAAAACTGTTTTTT. It encodes CASSQCGTGAEKLFF.

This chain links TRBV6-5 with TRBJ2-2; 8 bases fit TRBD1. J gave up 2 bases and V 4 bases, and 3 bases lay outside the gene matches. The germline gives CDR1 MNHEY, CDR2 SVGAGI. This CDR3 spans 15 amino acids. The DNA for the CDR3 is TGTGCCAGCAGTTTGACAGGGGTCAACACCGGGGAGCTGTTTTTT. This sequence encodes CASSLTGVNTGELFF.